The text below deals with one T cell receptor (beta chain). The data originate from a study of blood T cell repertoires in COVID-19. Looking at the study overall: COVID-19 samples, acute and convalescent, were from the United States, Italy and Spain.

Only in-frame clones appear in the TCRdb table, and some are missing; sequencing was by immunoSEQ multiplex PCR. Of about 480,000 clones listed, 88% are singletons. CDR3 length: 13 residues. V lost 5 bases, J lost 1 base, and 7 bases lay in between. Germline V gene data show CDR1 as LNHDA and CDR2 as SQIVND (reference sequence). This sequence was found in a woman aged 45-65 years with COVID-19, enrolled during active disease. V gene TRBV19 combines with J gene TRBJ2-3; D is perhaps TRBD2 (5 bases). The sequenced sample consisted of peripheral blood. CDR3: CASSVLGTDTQYF. Written as DNA, the CDR3 is TGTGCCAGTAGTGTACTAGGCACAGATACGCAGTATTTT.